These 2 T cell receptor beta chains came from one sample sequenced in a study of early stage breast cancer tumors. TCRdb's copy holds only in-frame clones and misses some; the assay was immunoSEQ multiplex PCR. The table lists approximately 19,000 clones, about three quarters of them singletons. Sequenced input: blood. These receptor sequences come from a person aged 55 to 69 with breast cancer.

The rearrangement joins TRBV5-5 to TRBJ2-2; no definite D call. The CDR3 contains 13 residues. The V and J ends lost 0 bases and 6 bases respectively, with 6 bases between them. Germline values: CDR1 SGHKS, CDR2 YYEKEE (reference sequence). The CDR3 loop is CASSLGWSGELFF. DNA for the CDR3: TGTGCCAGCAGCTTGGGGTGGTCCGGGGAGCTGTTTTTT.

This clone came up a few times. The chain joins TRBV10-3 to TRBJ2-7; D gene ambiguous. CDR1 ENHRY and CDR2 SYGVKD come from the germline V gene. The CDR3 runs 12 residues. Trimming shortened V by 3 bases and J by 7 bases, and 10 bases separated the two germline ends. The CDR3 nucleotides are TGTGCCATCAGTGAAGGTCAGGTGGAGCAGTACTTC. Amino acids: CAISEGQVEQYF.